The 18 T cell receptor beta chains presented below share a single source sample, sequenced in a study of blood T cell repertoires in COVID-19. TCRdb keeps only in-frame clones here, not all; method: immunoSEQ multiplex PCR. Among roughly 260,000 clones listed, about 91% were seen once. The sequenced material came from PBMCs or T cells enriched from blood (not recorded which). The source is a human donor in a cohort exposed to, infected with or recovered from COVID-19 (not recorded which). The donor label of this sample is uncertain.

The rearrangement links TRBV15 to TRBJ2-2, with 7 bases that match TRBD1. V shed 3 bases and J 6 bases; nucleotides not matched to a gene: 4. Germline CDR1 and CDR2: LNHNV and YYDKDF (reference sequence). The CDR3 spans 14 residues. In DNA form, the CDR3 reads TGTGCCACCAGCAGGGAGACAGGGTCCGGGGAGCTGTTTTTT. Translation: CATSRETGSGELFF.

In its sample, this clone was seen a few times. This chain joins TRBV3-1 (or the pseudogene TRBV3-2) and TRBJ2-3; 8 bases are a match to TRBD1. With V trimmed by 4 bases and J by 5 bases, 5 bases remained unmatched. Germline V gene data show CDR1 as LGHDT and CDR2 as YNNKEL (reference sequence). CDR3 length equals 14 residues. The CDR3 bases are TGTGCCAGCAGCCCATCAGGGGGCTTAGATACGCAGTATTTT. Translation: CASSPSGGLDTQYF.

J is TRBJ1-2 and V is TRBV19; possibly TRBD1 for D (5 bases). V lost 9 bases and J lost 2, with 34 bases in between. The CDR3 is made up of 20 amino acids. CDR1 and CDR2 (germline): LNHDA, SQIVND (reference sequence). In nucleotides, the CDR3 is TGTGCCAGCCGTATGTGGCGCGGCCGGCAGGGCCTGGGTGGGAACTATGGCTACACCTTC. Translated: CASRMWRGRQGLGGNYGYTF. The variable domain in full, completed from reference TRBV19 and TRBJ1-2, reads DGGITQSPKYLFRKEGQNVTLSCEQNLNHDAMYWYRQDPGQGLRLIYYSQIVNDFQKGDIAEGYSVSREKKESFPLTVTSAQKNPTAFYLCASRMWRGRQGLGGNYGYTFGSGTRLTVV.

V and J are TRBV4-1 and TRBJ1-6, with a weak D call TRBD1 (5 bases). Deletions cut 3 bases from V and 9 bases from J, with 18 bases between. The germline CDR1 and CDR2 sequences are MGHRA and YSYEKL. The CDR3 runs 16 residues. The CDR3 reads CASSQGGFVVGSPLHF. The CDR3 coding sequence is TGCGCCAGCAGCCAGGGGGGATTCGTTGTTGGTTCACCCCTCCACTTT.

This clone was seen more than once but under ten times. The chain combines TRBV7-9 with TRBJ2-7; possible D gene TRBD2, 7 bases. V was pared by 3 bases and J by 12 bases, with 21 bases between. The CDR3 has 14 amino acids. Germline assignment: CDR1 SEHNR and CDR2 FQNEAQ (reference sequence). The CDR3 DNA reads as TGTGCCAGCAGCTTGGGAACAGGGCACGGGGGGTGGTACTTC. It is translated as CASSLGTGHGGWYF.

The chain links TRBV6-6 to TRBJ1-5; a possible D gene is TRBD1 (5 bases). The CDR3 totals 12 residues. Between the trimmed V and J ends, which lost 7 bases and 5 bases, there was a span of 9 bases. In germline, CDR1 is MNHNY, CDR2 SVGAGI (reference sequence). CDR3 region: CASNIQDQPQHF. The CDR3 DNA is TGTGCCAGCAACATACAGGATCAGCCCCAGCATTTT.

This CDR3 reads CATVSGTANIQYF. CDR3 nucleotide sequence: TGTGCCACCGTATCCGGGACAGCAAACATTCAGTACTTC. The chain employs TRBV2 and TRBJ2-4; the match to TRBD1 covers 7 bases. Per germline, CDR1 SNHLY and CDR2 FYNNEI. V shed 10 bases, J shed 6 bases, and the junction held 9 bases outside the gene matches. This CDR3 comprises 13 residues.

The chain combines TRBV5-1 with TRBJ1-5, with 7 bases identical to TRBD1. This CDR3 is 16 amino acids long. In germline, CDR1 is SGHRS, CDR2 YFSETQ. V was clipped by 3 bases and J by 2 bases; unmatched bases: 8. As DNA, the CDR3 is TGCGCCAGCAGCTCTCAGGGGGATTTGGGCAATCAGCCCCAGCATTTT. Encoded protein: CASSSQGDLGNQPQHF.

The chain employs TRBV7-3 and TRBJ2-1; 8 positions agree with TRBD1. V lost 2 bases, J lost 8 bases, and 8 bases stayed unmatched. The CDR3 has 15 amino acids. Germline CDR1 SGHTA, CDR2 FQGTGA. The CDR3 DNA sequence: TGTGCCAGCAGCTTAGAACCCAGGGGGCTAGATGAGCAGTTCTTC. Its translation is CASSLEPRGLDEQFF.

The chain is built from TRBV6-5 and TRBJ1-3, with D possibly TRBD1 on 6 matching bases. Germline V gene sequence: CDR1 MNHEY, CDR2 SVGAGI. The ends were cut back, 8 bases at V and 0 bases at J, with 11 bases in the middle. The CDR3 runs to 14 residues. CDR3 bases: TGTGCCAGCCGGACGACAGGCTCTGGAAACACCATATATTTT. This gives the protein CASRTTGSGNTIYF.

This chain connects TRBV4-1 to TRBJ1-6; no clear D. Between the trimmed V and J ends, which lost 3 bases and 8 bases, there was a span of 20 bases. The CDR3 is 17 residues long. The germline gives CDR1 MGHRA, CDR2 YSYEKL. CDR3 nucleotides: TGCGCCAGCAGCCAGGTTTTTTCCGGGGTACGCTATTCACCCCTCCACTTT. This encodes CASSQVFSGVRYSPLHF.

The CDR3 nucleotides read TGTGCCAGCAGCGCACTAGCGGGACAACGGGGCACAGATACGCAGTATTTT. The encoded protein is CASSALAGQRGTDTQYF. The genes are TRBV21-1 and TRBJ2-3; the table gives TRBD2 as D, unverified against the DNA. TRBV21-1 is deemed a pseudogene. The CDR3 has 17 residues.

The chain carries TRBV24-1 and TRBJ2-3, with D possibly matching TRBD2 (6 bases). This CDR3 has 16 amino acids. The germline V and J ends were trimmed by 3 bases and 7 bases, with 19 bases remaining between them. Germline V CDR1 and CDR2: KGHDR, SFDVKD. The CDR3 DNA sequence: TGTGCCACCAGTGATGGGGGACTCCGAGGCGGCCATACGCAGTATTTT. Its translation is CATSDGGLRGGHTQYF.

The genes are TRBV4-1 and TRBJ1-3, with TRBD1 matching 7 bases. J was trimmed by 3 bases and V by 3 bases; bases with no gene match: 2. The CDR3 is 14 residues long. Germline CDR1 is MGHRA and CDR2 is YSYEKL. CDR3 amino acids: CASSQTGYGNTIYF. Written as DNA, the CDR3 is TGCGCCAGCAGCCAGACAGGGTATGGAAACACCATATATTTT.

The gene calls are TRBV3-1 (or the pseudogene TRBV3-2) and TRBJ2-1, with a tentative D call TRBD2 (6 bases). V was cut by 0 bases and J by 8 bases, with 17 bases left in between. Germline V CDR1 and CDR2: LGHDT, YNNKEL (reference sequence). The CDR3 sequence is 16 residues long. CDR3 protein: CASSQDRVGRDYEQFF. DNA for the CDR3: TGTGCCAGCAGCCAAGATAGGGTTGGACGGGACTATGAGCAGTTCTTC.

This chain connects TRBV2 to TRBJ2-7; 7 nucleotides agree with TRBD1. Germline V gene lookup returns CDR1 SNHLY and CDR2 FYNNEI. This CDR3 has 15 residues. J lost 1 base, V lost 10 bases, and 13 bases had no gene match. The CDR3 DNA follows: TGTGCCACATTACCAGACAGGGCCTTTTCCTACGAGCAGTACTTC. As protein: CATLPDRAFSYEQYF.

This sequence joins TRBV3-1 (or the pseudogene TRBV3-2) and TRBJ2-7, with D tentatively TRBD1 (6 bases). This CDR3 contains 13 residues. Trimming removed 5 bases from V and 6 bases from J, with 14 bases in between. Germline CDR1 is LGHDT and CDR2 is YNNKEL (reference sequence). CDR3 bases: TGTGCCAGCAGCTCATACAGGGACGGCGAGCAGTACTTC. This encodes CASSSYRDGEQYF.

The rearrangement links TRBV29-1 to TRBJ1-1; TRBD1 matches at 7 bases. V dropped 6 bases and J dropped 0; count of bases not matched to a gene: 7. The CDR3 is 14 residues long. Per germline, CDR1 SQVTM and CDR2 ANQGSEA. The CDR3 loop is CSVEPTGVNTEAFF. The DNA for the CDR3 is TGCAGCGTCGAACCAACAGGGGTGAACACTGAAGCTTTCTTT.